This TCR beta chain stems from a study of blood T cell repertoires in COVID-19. The V segment lost 7 bases and the J segment 2 bases; nucleotides outside the gene matches: 11. Germline-derived CDR1 and CDR2 are LNHDA and SQIVND (reference sequence). CDR3 size: 16 residues. The repertoire was sequenced with immunoSEQ multiplex PCR; TCRdb's copy has only in-frame clones and lacks some. This sample has around 120,000 clones, with around 78% found just once. This clonotype was sampled from a man between 70 and 80 years old with acute or convalescent COVID-19. The V and J genes are TRBV19 and TRBJ1-5; 7 bases fit TRBD1. The sequencing sample was made of peripheral blood. The CDR3 here is CASTKGAGVGNQPQHF. The CDR3 region has the DNA TGTGCCAGTACGAAGGGGGCAGGGGTAGGCAATCAGCCCCAGCATTTT. The variable domain in full, completed from reference TRBV19 and TRBJ1-5, reads DGGITQSPKYLFRKEGQNVTLSCEQNLNHDAMYWYRQDPGQGLRLIYYSQIVNDFQKGDIAEGYSVSREKKESFPLTVTSAQKNPTAFYLCASTKGAGVGNQPQHFGDGTRLSIL.